Reported below is one TCR beta chain. Method: immunoSEQ multiplex PCR; TCRdb's copy keeps in-frame clones and lacks some. The repertoire holds about 140,000 clones, with 60% to 80% as singletons. The data originate from a study of blood T cell repertoires in COVID-19. Deletions cut 2 bases from V and 2 bases from J, with 3 bases between. CDR3 length: 12 residues. Per germline, CDR1 WSHSY and CDR2 SAAADI. The V and J genes are TRBV10-2 and TRBJ1-2; D unclear. The TCR comes from a woman in her fifties or sixties who had recovered from COVID-19. The specimen sequenced was PBMCs or T cells enriched from blood (not recorded which). The CDR3 DNA reads TGCGCCAGCAGTGAGCAGAACTATGGCTACACCTTC. Translating gives CASSEQNYGYTF.